This T cell receptor (beta chain) was retrieved from a study of type 1 regulatory T cells. Trimming took 2 bases from V and 9 from J, leaving 23 bases between them. The CDR3 is 16 residues long. With respect to this clonotype: Its antigen is currently unknown.

Each CDR3 protein gets one entry after TCRdb re-called the reads with MiXCR. The table lists about 62,000 distinct CDR3 sequences, 62% of them singletons, with 1.8% in the top ten. The clonotype comes from a human donor in good health. Material for sequencing was cultured non-Tr1 T cells, either the whole culture or a sorted T cell fraction (not recorded which). The chain joins TRBV6-7 to TRBJ2-7; D may correspond to TRBD1 or TRBD2 (6 bases each). TRBV6-7 is flagged as an ORF with uncertain function. The CDR3 region is CASSYQGVTRGVRQYF. In nucleotides, the CDR3 is TGTGCCAGCAGTTACCAGGGAGTCACAAGGGGGGTAAGGCAGTACTTC.